This T cell receptor (beta chain) was recovered during a study of T cell repertoires in cytomegalovirus infection. Study overall: From public TCR beta signatures came an indication of both CMV infection and matching HLA type.

Each CDR3 protein gets one entry after TCRdb re-called the reads with MiXCR. The repertoire holds a few hundred thousand distinct CDR3 sequences, with roughly 15% as singletons. Germline CDR1 reads MNHEY; CDR2 reads SVGAGI. The CDR3 contains 13 residues. The ends lost 7 bases at V and 4 bases at J; junction bases unmatched: 3. This clonotype was seen ten or more times. The chain couples TRBV6-5 to TRBJ2-1; 8 bases fit TRBD2. Sequencing input: PBMCs. The clonotype originates from a human donor in good health (CMV status not recorded). Some clones in this sample may be carry-over from other donors' samples. The CDR3 reads CASTGGAYNEQFF. The CDR3 nucleotides read TGTGCCAGCACCGGGGGGGCTTACAATGAGCAGTTCTTC.